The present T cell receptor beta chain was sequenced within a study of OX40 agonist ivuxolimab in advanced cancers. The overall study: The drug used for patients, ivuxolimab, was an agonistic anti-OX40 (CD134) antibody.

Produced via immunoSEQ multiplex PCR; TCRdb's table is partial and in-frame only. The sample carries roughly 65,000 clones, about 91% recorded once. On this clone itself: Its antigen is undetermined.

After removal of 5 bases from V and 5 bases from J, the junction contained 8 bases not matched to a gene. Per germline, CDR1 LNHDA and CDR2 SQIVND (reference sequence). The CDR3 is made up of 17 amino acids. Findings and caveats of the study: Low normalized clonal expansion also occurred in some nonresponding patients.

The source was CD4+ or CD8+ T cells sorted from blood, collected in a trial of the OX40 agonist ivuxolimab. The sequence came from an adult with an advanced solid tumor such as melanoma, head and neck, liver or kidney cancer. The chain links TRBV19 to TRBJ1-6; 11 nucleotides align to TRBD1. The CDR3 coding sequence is TGTGCCAGTAGTCTCCGGACAGGGGGCTTGAATAATTCACCCCTCCACTTT. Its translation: CASSLRTGGLNNSPLHF.